This T cell receptor beta chain came from a study of T cell changes during pregnancy in multiple sclerosis. Measured with immunoSEQ multiplex PCR; TCRdb has only the in-frame clones, and not every one. The sample lists 75,000 to 80,000 clones; 93% were seen once. V lost 3 bases and J lost 8; bases outside the gene matches: 17. Per germline, CDR1 SGDLS and CDR2 YYNGEE. This CDR3 region has 17 residues. The material was peripheral blood, obtained after pregnancy. This TCR was sampled from a female donor in good health, enrolled as a control in a pregnancy study. The chain carries TRBV9 and TRBJ2-1, with TRBD2 matching 7 bases. The CDR3 loop is CASSAPAGVFRSDEQFF. CDR3 nucleotide sequence: TGTGCCAGCAGCGCCCCGGCGGGAGTGTTTCGTAGCGATGAGCAGTTCTTC.